This T cell receptor (beta chain) comes out of a study of HIV-infected children after antiretroviral therapy interruption. Across the whole study: Recorded EBV and CMV exposure existed for most children.

This clonotype was seen ten or more times. Its antigen is currently unknown. RNA-based 3' RACE libraries used unique molecular identifiers. TCRdb recomputed calls from the 3' RACE reads with MiXCR, one row per CDR3 protein. The sample comprises about 89,000 distinct CDR3 sequences, 6.9% of which are singletons, and about 1.1% rests with the top ten. Study conclusions and caveats: Some non-naive CD45RA+ T cells might be present among sorted naive cells.

CDR3 size: 14 residues. V gave up 6 bases and J gave up 3 bases, with 13 bases separating them. The treatment is: PENTA 11 planned treatment interruption arm or continuous ART arm. This receptor was identified in a pool of human donors with HIV. V and J are TRBV5-7 and TRBJ2-1; possibly TRBD1 for D (6 bases). TRBV5-7 is reported as an ORF; its role is uncertain. The sample in question was CD45RA+ CD4+ T cells from PBMCs, pooled from several time points, obtained from a donor given antiretroviral therapy, either interrupted or continuous. Subset meaning: naive CD4+ CD45RA+ CD45RO- T cells. CDR3 sequence reads: CASTPRDNYNEQFF. The CDR3 coding sequence is TGTGCCAGCACGCCCCGGGACAACTACAATGAGCAGTTCTTC.